A selection of T cell receptor beta chains follows, all from one sample in a study of regulatory T cells in long-lasting Graves disease. TCRdb re-analysed the multiplex PCR reads in MiXCR, keeping a single row per CDR3 protein. The table records some 450,000 distinct CDR3 sequences, about 17% of them present only once. This sample was shared with a second study, whose subject was T cells in Graves' hyperthyroidism and ophthalmopathy.

The input for sequencing was peripheral blood mononuclear cells (PBMCs), taken at new diagnosis, from a patient treated with antithyroid drugs. These receptors were taken from a woman younger than 45 with Graves disease. Each CDR3 is given with its conserved first and last residue. The D gene is left open where the match is weak. Clone size is shown for a subset of rows, as once, few, many or a class of expanded clone.

D gene: -; V gene: TRBV20-1; clone size: few; J gene: TRBJ2-7; CDR3 DNA: TGCAGTGCTAGAGACATAGGGTGGGAGCAGTACTTC; CDR3 protein: CSARDIGWEQYF
D gene: TRBD1; V gene: TRBV10-3; clone size: -; J gene: TRBJ1-3; CDR3 DNA: TGTGCCATCACCGACCCAGGGGGCCCCGGAAACACCATATATTTT; CDR3 protein: CAITDPGGPGNTIYF
D gene: -; V gene: TRBV2; clone size: many; J gene: TRBJ1-5; CDR3 DNA: TGTGCCAGCAGTGGGCCAGGGACCTCAGGGCCCCAGCATTTT; CDR3 protein: CASSGPGTSGPQHF
D gene: TRBD2; V gene: TRBV27; clone size: many; J gene: TRBJ2-5; CDR3 DNA: TGTGCCAGCAGCGGCAGCCGGTGGGGGCTAGCGGGAGGGTTGGGGACCCAGTACTTC; CDR3 protein: CASSGSRWGLAGGLGTQYF
D gene: -; V gene: TRBV7-2; clone size: few; J gene: TRBJ1-1; CDR3 DNA: TGTGCCAGCAGCCCTGGATGGTCCCTGCGATACACTGAAGCTTTCTTT; CDR3 protein: CASSPGWSLRYTEAFF
D gene: -; V gene: TRBV7-9; clone size: many; J gene: TRBJ2-3; CDR3 DNA: TGTGCCAGCAGCCCAGAGGGCCCTAGCACAGATACGCAGTATTTT; CDR3 protein: CASSPEGPSTDTQYF
D gene: -; V gene: TRBV20-1; clone size: many; J gene: TRBJ2-7; CDR3 DNA: TGCAGTGCTAGAGGGACCGCGGGTCAATGGGCCGAGCAGTACTTC; CDR3 protein: CSARGTAGQWAEQYF
D gene: -; V gene: TRBV7-2; clone size: -; J gene: TRBJ2-3; CDR3 DNA: TGTGCCAGCAAAGGACCGGGGGCGGATACGCAGTATTTT; CDR3 protein: CASKGPGADTQYF
D gene: -; V gene: TRBV12-3/TRBV12-4; clone size: many; J gene: TRBJ2-5; CDR3 DNA: TGTGCCAGCAGTCGATACCTCCTCGGGGGAGGTTGGGAGACCCAGTACTTC; CDR3 protein: CASSRYLLGGGWETQYF
D gene: -; V gene: TRBV3-1; clone size: many; J gene: TRBJ1-1; CDR3 DNA: TGTGCCAGCAGCCCGATAGGAGTTAAGGGTGTGAAGGCTTTCTTT; CDR3 protein: CASSPIGVKGVKAFF
D gene: -; V gene: TRBV3-1; clone size: many; J gene: TRBJ2-2; CDR3 DNA: TGTGCCAGCAGCCTTCGTCTCACCGGGGAGCTGTTTTTT; CDR3 protein: CASSLRLTGELFF
D gene: -; V gene: TRBV7-9; clone size: many; J gene: TRBJ1-2; CDR3 DNA: TGTGCCAGCAGTTCTCTGACAGGAACACATGGCTACACCTTC; CDR3 protein: CASSSLTGTHGYTF
D gene: -; V gene: TRBV2; clone size: many; J gene: TRBJ2-3; CDR3 DNA: TGTGCCAGCATTCGTTCGAGGGAGGCTAGCACAGATACGCAGTATTTT; CDR3 protein: CASIRSREASTDTQYF
D gene: -; V gene: TRBV11-3; clone size: -; J gene: TRBJ2-2; CDR3 DNA: TGTGCCAGCAGCCAAGATCAGGGCATTTCGGCCGGGGAGCTGTTTTTT; CDR3 protein: CASSQDQGISAGELFF
D gene: -; V gene: TRBV13; clone size: many; J gene: TRBJ1-2; CDR3 DNA: TGTGCCAGCAGCCCTCTTGGCAGGGGAAGGGAAGGCTACACCTTC; CDR3 protein: CASSPLGRGREGYTF
D gene: -; V gene: TRBV19; clone size: many; J gene: TRBJ1-2; CDR3 DNA: TGTGCCAGTAGTATGGATGCCGGGACCCCCGTCGACTATGGCTACACCTTC; CDR3 protein: CASSMDAGTPVDYGYTF
D gene: -; V gene: TRBV28; clone size: many; J gene: TRBJ2-3; CDR3 DNA: TGTGCCAATTCCGCGCGGGGAATCACAGATACGCAGTATTTT; CDR3 protein: CANSARGITDTQYF
D gene: -; V gene: TRBV6-2/TRBV6-3; clone size: few; J gene: TRBJ2-3; CDR3 DNA: TGTGCCAGCAGTTACTCGACGGGAGATACGCAGTATTTT; CDR3 protein: CASSYSTGDTQYF
D gene: TRBD1; V gene: TRBV2; clone size: many; J gene: TRBJ1-1; CDR3 DNA: TGTGCCAGCAGTGTCACAGGGGAACGGGTATTGAACACTGAAGCTTTCTTT; CDR3 protein: CASSVTGERVLNTEAFF
D gene: TRBD1; V gene: TRBV27; clone size: many; J gene: TRBJ2-1; CDR3 DNA: TGTGCCAGCAGCCCGGGACAGGGCGGAAATGAGCAGTTCTTC; CDR3 protein: CASSPGQGGNEQFF
D gene: -; V gene: TRBV5-1; clone size: many; J gene: TRBJ1-5; CDR3 DNA: TGCGCCAGCAGCTTGGGAGGGGTGGATCAGCCCCAGCATTTT; CDR3 protein: CASSLGGVDQPQHF
D gene: -; V gene: TRBV30; clone size: few; J gene: TRBJ2-3; CDR3 DNA: TGTGCCTGGGGCGTTGATACGCAGTATTTT; CDR3 protein: CAWGVDTQYF
D gene: TRBD2; V gene: TRBV7-8; clone size: many; J gene: TRBJ2-5; CDR3 DNA: TGTGCCAGCTATTCCGGGCGGGAGAGGTACCAAGAGACCCAGTACTTC; CDR3 protein: CASYSGRERYQETQYF
D gene: -; V gene: TRBV24-1; clone size: -; J gene: TRBJ2-7; CDR3 DNA: TGTGCCACCAGTGATTTGCTTAGCTTGACCTCCTACGAGCAGTACTTC; CDR3 protein: CATSDLLSLTSYEQYF
D gene: TRBD2; V gene: TRBV28; clone size: many; J gene: TRBJ2-3; CDR3 DNA: TGTGCCAGCAGTGGACTAGCGGGAGGGCCGATTGGCACAGATACGCAGTATTTT; CDR3 protein: CASSGLAGGPIGTDTQYF
D gene: -; V gene: TRBV5-4; clone size: few; J gene: TRBJ1-6; CDR3 DNA: TGTGCCAGCAGCTTGGCGGGATTTTTTGTTTCACCCCTCCACTTT; CDR3 protein: CASSLAGFFVSPLHF